This T cell receptor beta chain was sequenced in a study of blood T cell repertoires in COVID-19. The protocol was immunoSEQ multiplex PCR, while the TCRdb copy is restricted to in-frame clones and leaves out a portion. The data contain 70,000 to 95,000 clones, roughly 90% of them singletons. This clone was seen only once. Germline assignment: CDR1 SQVTM and CDR2 ANQGSEA. V trimming: 4 bases; J trimming: 5 bases; junction bases outside the gene matches: 6. CDR3 length: 13 amino acids. The rearrangement links TRBV29-1 to TRBJ2-5; 8 bases are a match to TRBD2. The origin of this receptor is a man aged 45-65 years with COVID-19, enrolled during active disease. Material for sequencing was peripheral blood. As DNA, the CDR3 is TGCAGCGTTGTAGGCGGGAGGAGGGAGACCCAGTACTTC. Translated: CSVVGGRRETQYF.